These 13 T cell receptor beta chains came from one sample sequenced in a study of control samples from healthy donors and cancer patients. Profiling relied on immunoSEQ multiplex PCR, and the TCRdb table lists in-frame clones only, not all of them. The repertoire holds 130,000 to 150,000 clones, with about 91% as singletons. The sequenced material came from blood. These receptors came from a man aged 25-40 years in good health.

The V call is TRBV27, the J call TRBJ1-6; D gene ambiguous. The CDR3 has 15 residues. V gave up 3 bases and J gave up 8 bases, with 14 bases separating them. Per the germline V gene, CDR1 is MNHEY and CDR2 is SMNVEV (reference sequence). Here the CDR3 reads CASSLGQRSDSPLHF. CDR3 nucleotide sequence: TGTGCCAGCAGTTTGGGTCAGCGTTCTGATTCACCCCTCCACTTT.

The chain links TRBV7-3 to TRBJ2-5, with 8 bases identical to TRBD1. The CDR3 has 15 residues. The germline V gene has CDR1 SGHTA and CDR2 FQGTGA. V was pared by 1 base and J by 5 bases, with 6 bases of the junction left unmatched. The chain's CDR3 is CASSLMPGGGETQYF. The CDR3 nucleotides are TGTGCCAGCAGCTTAATGCCAGGGGGCGGCGAGACCCAGTACTTC.

The rearrangement links TRBV7-3 to TRBJ2-1; 8 bases match TRBD2. The V and J ends lost 7 bases and 0 bases, in that order; junction bases with no gene match: 5. The CDR3 length is 15 residues. CDR1 SGHTA and CDR2 FQGTGA come from the germline V gene. The DNA for the CDR3 is TGTGCCAGCAAGTTAGCGGGAAGCTCCTACAATGAGCAGTTCTTC. Amino acid sequence: CASKLAGSSYNEQFF.

This sequence joins TRBV7-2 and TRBJ1-1; TRBD1 agrees at 12 bases. The germline V gene has CDR1 SGHTA and CDR2 FQGNSA. J lost 1 base, V lost 3 bases, and 3 bases had no gene match. The CDR3 length is 16 residues. The CDR3 coding sequence is TGTGCCAGCAGCTTGGGACAGGGGGCCCGGAACACTGAAGCTTTCTTT. This translates into CASSLGQGARNTEAFF.

This sequence joins TRBV5-6 and TRBJ1-2, with D perhaps TRBD1 (5 bases). The CDR3 runs 13 residues. Trimming left V 0 bases short and J 8 bases short, with 11 bases between. CDR1 and CDR2 (germline): SGHDT, YYEEEE. CDR3 nucleotides: TGTGCCAGCAGCTTGGAAGGAACAGGCGGCTACACCTTC. It encodes CASSLEGTGGYTF.

This clone showed up just once. The rearrangement joins TRBV11-2 to TRBJ1-1; D unresolved. The germline gives CDR1 SGHAT, CDR2 FQNNGV. Between the trimmed V and J ends, which lost 5 bases and 3 bases, there was a span of 4 bases. This CDR3 contains 11 residues. CDR3 protein: CASSPYTEAFF. CDR3 coding DNA: TGTGCCAGCAGCCCCTACACTGAAGCTTTCTTT.

V usage is TRBV29-1 and J usage is TRBJ1-2; the match to TRBD1 covers 8 bases. The length of the CDR3 is 11 residues. Unmatched junction bases numbered 3, after V lost 6 bases and J lost 6 bases. The germline gives CDR1 SQVTM, CDR2 ANQGSEA. CDR3 region: CSVLTGDGYTF. Here the CDR3 DNA reads TGCAGCGTCCTGACAGGGGATGGCTACACCTTC. Based on the CDR3 plus reference TRBV29-1 and TRBJ1-2, the full variable domain is SAVISQKPSRDICQRGTSLTIQCQVDSQVTMMFWYRQQPGQSLTLIATANQGSEATYESGFVIDKFPISRPNLTFSTLTVSNMSPEDSSIYLCSVLTGDGYTFGSGTRLTVV.

The V gene is TRBV7-9, the J gene TRBJ2-3; 10 nucleotides match TRBD2. V was clipped by 4 bases and J by 2 bases; unmatched bases: 3. Germline V gene lookup returns CDR1 SEHNR and CDR2 FQNEAQ (reference sequence). The length of the CDR3 is 15 residues. The CDR3 DNA is TGTGCCAGCAGCTCTCTAGCGGGGGCCACAGATACGCAGTATTTT. Its protein product is CASSSLAGATDTQYF. Filled out from reference TRBV7-9 and TRBJ2-3, the complete variable domain reads DTGVSQNPRHKITKRGQNVTFRCDPISEHNRLYWYRQTLGQGPEFLTYFQNEAQLEKSRLLSDRFSAERPKGSFSTLEIQRTEQGDSAMYLCASSSLAGATDTQYFGPGTRLTVL.

V gene TRBV20-1 combines with J gene TRBJ2-1, with no clear D. The CDR3 extends over 12 amino acids. Germline V gene lookup returns CDR1 DFQATT and CDR2 SNEGSKA (reference sequence). V lost 3 bases to trimming and J lost 7 bases, with 10 bases between them. CDR3 sequence reads: CSASNSRNEQFF. CDR3 nucleotides: TGCAGTGCTAGTAATAGTAGGAATGAGCAGTTCTTC.

The V and J genes are TRBV28 and TRBJ1-2, with a weak D call TRBD1 (6 bases). Germline V CDR1 and CDR2: MDHEN, SYDVKM. V was shortened by 8 bases and J by 7 bases, with 17 bases between the two germline ends. This CDR3 has 13 amino acids. The CDR3 bases are TGTGCCAGCCTCGAGGGGGGGGAGCTTGGCTACACCTTC. Residues: CASLEGGELGYTF.

This rearrangement joins TRBV11-2 to TRBJ2-2; D call uncertain. The CDR3 has 14 residues. The V gene lost 4 bases and the J gene lost 5 bases, with 11 bases spanning the gap. Germline lookup yields CDR1 SGHAT and CDR2 FQNNGV. The CDR3 nucleotides are TGTGCCAGCAGCTCTGGACCCGGGACCGGGGAGCTGTTTTTT. Its protein product is CASSSGPGTGELFF.

The V call is TRBV9, the J call TRBJ2-7; D ambiguous. The CDR3 is made up of 11 amino acids. V was pared by 0 bases and J by 9 bases, with 7 bases between. CDR1 SGDLS and CDR2 YYNGEE come from the germline V gene. The CDR3 DNA reads as TGTGCCAGCAGCGTAGAACGTCGGCAGTACTTC. It is translated as CASSVERRQYF. Combining the CDR3 with reference TRBV9 and TRBJ2-7 gives the whole variable domain DSGVTQTPKHLITATGQRVTLRCSPRSGDLSVYWYQQSLDQGLQFLIQYYNGEERAKGNILERFSAQQFPDLHSELNLSSLELGDSALYFCASSVERRQYFGPGTRLTVT.

V is TRBV7-6 and J is TRBJ2-3; the match to TRBD2 covers 7 bases. The length of the CDR3 is 14 residues. The germline gives CDR1 SGHVS, CDR2 FNYEAQ. V lost 0 bases, J lost 6 bases, and 3 bases stayed unmatched. CDR3 in amino acids: CASSLAGGSDTQYF. The CDR3 nucleotides read TGTGCCAGCAGCTTAGCGGGGGGGTCCGATACGCAGTATTTT.